These 11 T cell receptor beta chains originate from one sample sequenced in a study of T-cell memory formation after mild COVID-19. Via MiXCR, TCRdb re-called the 5' RACE reads, giving one row per CDR3 protein. The sample lists roughly 130,000 distinct CDR3 sequences, about 6.5% seen once, with about 2.2% in the top ten. Specimen: PBMCs or a T cell subset sorted from them (not recorded which). The receptors derive from an adult woman who had mild COVID-19 (a few samples of this study predate the infection). Cell type and time point are not known.

Details on this clonotype: This may be a read error: a much more frequent sequence differs by one nucleotide. The chain has TRBV6-5 and TRBJ1-1; no definite D call. Germline-derived CDR1 and CDR2 are MNHEY and SVGAGI. This CDR3 spans 12 amino acids. CDR3 protein: CASYLRGSGASF. CDR3 DNA sequence: TGTGCCAGCTATTTACGTGGGAGCGGAGCTTCCTTT.

This clonotype was observed at least ten times. V gene TRBV5-1 combines with J gene TRBJ2-4; TRBD2 matches at 7 bases. The ends lost 0 bases at V and 9 bases at J; junction bases unmatched: 6. The germline V gene has CDR1 SGHRS and CDR2 YFSETQ. CDR3 length: 14 residues. Written as DNA, the CDR3 is TGCGCCAGCAGCTTGGCCCTGGGGGAGGGCATTCAGTACTTC. The encoded protein is CASSLALGEGIQYF.

The rearrangement joins TRBV11-2 to TRBJ2-7, with 7 bases fitting TRBD2. This CDR3 is 15 amino acids long. CDR1 is SGHAT, CDR2 FQNNGV, per germline. V lost 7 bases to trimming and J lost 3 bases; unmatched junction nucleotides: 12. The CDR3 DNA reads TGTGCCAGCACCGGAGGGATACTAGCGAACTACGAGCAGTACTTC. This sequence encodes CASTGGILANYEQYF.

Ten or more counts support this clonotype. The chain combines TRBV5-1 with TRBJ2-3; 11 nucleotides align to TRBD2. The germline gives CDR1 SGHRS, CDR2 YFSETQ. The length of the CDR3 is 16 residues. Unmatched junction bases numbered 2, after V lost 0 bases and J lost 2 bases. The CDR3 spells CASSLGLAGTTDTQYF. The CDR3 coding sequence is TGCGCCAGCAGCTTGGGACTAGCGGGGACCACAGATACGCAGTATTTT. Drawing the rest from reference TRBV5-1 and TRBJ2-3, the complete variable domain is KAGVTQTPRYLIKTRGQQVTLSCSPISGHRSVSWYQQTPGQGLQFLFEYFSETQRNKGNFPGRFSGRQFSNSRSEMNVSTLELGDSALYLCASSLGLAGTTDTQYFGPGTRLTVL.

V and J are TRBV7-8 and TRBJ2-1, with 11 positions matching TRBD2. Trimming took 6 bases from V and 5 from J; bases not matched to a gene: 0. CDR1 is SGHVS and CDR2 is FQNEAQ in the germline V gene. This CDR3 comprises 13 residues. CDR3 region: CASSSGRDNEQFF. The CDR3 nucleotides read TGTGCCAGCAGTAGCGGGAGGGACAATGAGCAGTTCTTC.

In its sample, this clonotype was seen a few times. This rearrangement joins TRBV19 to TRBJ2-7; D could derive from TRBD1 or TRBD2 (5 bases each). From germline, CDR1 is LNHDA and CDR2 SQIVND (reference sequence). Trimming left V 5 bases short and J 4 bases short, with 15 bases between. The length of the CDR3 is 14 residues. In DNA form, the CDR3 reads TGTGCCAGTAGTCGCCCGGGACCCATATACGAGCAGTACTTC. This gives the protein CASSRPGPIYEQYF.

This clonotype was detected many times. This chain links TRBV6-5 with TRBJ1-5; 9 bases map to TRBD1. There are 15 residues in the CDR3. Trimming at V came to 5 bases and at J to 5 bases, leaving 7 bases not matched to a gene. Germline assignment: CDR1 MNHEY and CDR2 SVGAGI. The CDR3 region has the DNA TGTGCCAGCAGTCTTACAGGGGGCAAGTATCAGCCCCAGCATTTT. This translates into CASSLTGGKYQPQHF.

This clonotype was detected ten times or more. The gene calls are TRBV7-8 and TRBJ2-2; 7 nucleotides align to TRBD2. V was pared by 8 bases and J by 0 bases, with 6 bases of the junction left unmatched. CDR1 is SGHVS and CDR2 is FQNEAQ in the germline V gene. The CDR3 sequence is 15 residues long. The CDR3 region has the DNA TGTGCCAGCCGTGCGGGAGCGGCGAACACCGGGGAGCTGTTTTTT. Translation: CASRAGAANTGELFF.

This rearrangement joins TRBV11-2 to TRBJ2-1, with a weak D call TRBD1 (6 bases). CDR1 is SGHAT, CDR2 FQNNGV, per germline. The V gene lost 2 bases and the J gene lost 15 bases, with 17 bases spanning the gap. The CDR3 has 13 residues. The CDR3 sequence is CASSLIGAGQLFF. The CDR3 nucleotides are TGTGCCAGCAGCTTAATCGGTGCTGGACAGCTGTTCTTC.

The chain has TRBV5-1 and TRBJ2-6; the match to TRBD1 covers 11 bases. CDR3 length: 18 amino acids. The V segment lost 4 bases and the J segment 3 bases; nucleotides outside the gene matches: 9. The germline V gene has CDR1 SGHRS and CDR2 YFSETQ. CDR3 sequence: CASSKSGQGADGANVLTF. For the CDR3, the DNA is TGCGCCAGCAGCAAAAGCGGACAGGGGGCTGATGGGGCCAACGTCCTGACTTTC.

This clonotype was recorded many times. In nucleotides, the CDR3 is TGTGCCAGCAGCTTAGGTGCTAGCGGGATTTACGAGCAGTACTTC. Encoded protein: CASSLGASGIYEQYF. The chain is built from TRBV7-2 and TRBJ2-7; TRBD2 matches 9 bases. CDR1 is SGHTA, CDR2 FQGNSA, per germline. The J segment lost 4 bases and the V segment lost 1 base, leaving 5 bases of the junction unmatched. The CDR3 contains 15 residues. The whole variable domain, filled in from reference TRBV7-2 and TRBJ2-7, reads GAGVSQSPSNKVTEKGKDVELRCDPISGHTALYWYRQSLGQGLEFLIYFQGNSAPDKSGLPSDRFSAERTGGSVSTLTIQRTQQEDSAVYLCASSLGASGIYEQYFGPGTRLTVT.